This entry lists 21 T cell receptor beta chains sequenced from one sample in a study of CD8 T cells in Susac syndrome. Random hexamers were used to reverse transcribe roughly 0.5 to 1 ug of RNA. TCRdb itself ran the immunoSEQ multiplex PCR reads through MiXCR, one entry per CDR3 protein. The sample consists of 70,000 to 100,000 distinct CDR3 sequences, around 96% of them appearing once. Sequences were obtained from CD8+ T cells from PBMCs. These receptors all come from a human donor with Susac syndrome.

The chain combines TRBV5-4 with TRBJ2-2; 7 nucleotides agree with TRBD1. The CDR3 extends over 16 amino acids. The germline gives CDR1 SGHNT, CDR2 YYREEE (reference sequence). Germline trimming cut 4 bases from V and 1 base from J; bases unmatched to any gene: 7. The CDR3 DNA sequence: TGTGCCAGCAGCACGTACCGGGACAGGAACACCGGGGAGCTGTTTTTT. Protein product: CASSTYRDRNTGELFF.

This chain connects TRBV30 to TRBJ1-5, with 11 bases identical to TRBD1. This CDR3 has 14 residues. Germline CDR1 is GTSNPN and CDR2 is SVGIG (reference sequence). The junction had 8 bases not matched to a gene; V was cut back by 8 bases and J by 5 bases. The CDR3 sequence: CAIAPGQGDQPQHF. The CDR3 nucleotides read TGTGCCATAGCCCCGGGACAGGGGGATCAGCCCCAGCATTTT.

CDR3 residues: CASSDWEDVGANVLTF. CDR3 nucleotide sequence: TGTGCCAGCAGCGACTGGGAGGATGTTGGGGCCAACGTCCTGACTTTC. The rearrangement uses TRBV2 and TRBJ2-6; D perhaps matches TRBD2 (6 bases). V lost 6 bases and J 3 bases, leaving 15 bases between the germline ends. The CDR3 has 16 residues. Germline CDR1 reads SNHLY; CDR2 reads FYNNEI.

The chain recombines TRBV5-1 with TRBJ2-5; 7 bases line up with TRBD2. Germline V lookup: CDR1 SGHRS, CDR2 YFSETQ. CDR3 length: 14 residues. With 0 bases clipped from V and 5 bases from J, the junction kept 4 bases outside the gene matches. CDR3: CASSLAGGRETQYF. For the CDR3, the DNA is TGCGCCAGCAGCTTGGCGGGGGGTCGGGAGACCCAGTACTTC.

J is TRBJ1-1 and V is TRBV7-9; unclear D gene. This CDR3 is 15 amino acids long. The V end lost 5 bases, the J end lost 1 base, and 14 bases lay between the germline ends. Germline-derived CDR1 and CDR2 are SEHNR and FQNEAQ (reference sequence). The CDR3 sequence: CASSPRTSRNTEAFF. The CDR3 nucleotides are TGTGCCAGCAGCCCCCGGACCAGTCGGAACACTGAAGCTTTCTTT. Full variable domain (outside the CDR3, taken from reference TRBV7-9 and TRBJ1-1): DTGVSQNPRHKITKRGQNVTFRCDPISEHNRLYWYRQTLGQGPEFLTYFQNEAQLEKSRLLSDRFSAERPKGSFSTLEIQRTEQGDSAMYLCASSPRTSRNTEAFFGQGTRLTVV.

The chain is built from TRBV20-1 and TRBJ1-3, with D unresolved. The CDR3 totals 17 residues. Per germline, CDR1 DFQATT and CDR2 SNEGSKA (reference sequence). Trimming took off 0 bases at V and 2 bases at J, with 17 bases between the two ends. CDR3 protein: CSARDRRVGRPGNTIYF. CDR3 nucleotide sequence: TGCAGTGCTAGAGATAGGCGGGTGGGTCGCCCTGGAAACACCATATATTTT.

The gene calls are TRBV7-9 and TRBJ1-4; 7 positions agree with TRBD1. The V segment lost 5 bases and the J segment 4 bases; nucleotides outside the gene matches: 4. The CDR3 has 14 residues. Germline values: CDR1 SEHNR, CDR2 FQNEAQ (reference sequence). CDR3 loop: CASSLWDSNEKLFF. The CDR3, as DNA: TGTGCCAGCAGCCTTTGGGACAGTAATGAAAAACTGTTTTTT.

The CDR3 DNA is TGTGCCAGCAGCGAGGGAGCGGGGAGCACAGATACGCAGTATTTT. It yields the protein CASSEGAGSTDTQYF. The chain employs TRBV9 and TRBJ2-3, with TRBD2 matching 7 bases. The CDR3 spans 15 residues. V lost 3 bases, J lost 0 bases, and 4 bases stayed unmatched. Germline CDR1 is SGDLS and CDR2 is YYNGEE.

The rearrangement joins TRBV5-1 to TRBJ1-1; D gene unclear. Trimming cost V 2 bases and J 3 bases, with 11 bases left between them. This CDR3 has 14 residues. CDR1 and CDR2 (germline): SGHRS, YFSETQ. The CDR3 sequence is CASSFGSRDTEAFF. CDR3 bases: TGCGCCAGCAGCTTCGGATCTAGGGACACTGAAGCTTTCTTT.

The V gene is TRBV20-1, the J gene TRBJ2-7; 7 bases line up with TRBD2. V gave up 4 bases and J gave up 5 bases; unmatched junction bases: 8. Per the germline V gene, CDR1 is DFQATT and CDR2 is SNEGSKA (reference sequence). The CDR3 consists of 13 residues. DNA for the CDR3: TGCAGTGCTATCTGGCGGGGGAGTAACGAGCAGTACTTC. Translated: CSAIWRGSNEQYF.

The rearrangement joins TRBV20-1 to TRBJ2-1; 8 bases are a match to TRBD1. CDR3 length equals 14 residues. Germline CDR1 and CDR2: DFQATT and SNEGSKA (reference sequence). J lost 6 bases, V lost 6 bases, and 10 bases had no gene match. The CDR3 is CSAPDRVQRNEQFF. The CDR3 nucleotides are TGCAGTGCCCCGGACAGGGTACAGCGCAATGAGCAGTTCTTC.

CDR3 DNA sequence: TGTGCCAGTAGTTCGGCGGGGGGCACTGAAGCTTTCTTT. It encodes CASSSAGGTEAFF. The chain is built from TRBV19 and TRBJ1-1, with D maybe TRBD1 (5 bases). The CDR3 runs 13 residues. Trimming took off 5 bases at V and 4 bases at J, with 11 bases between the two ends. Germline V gene lookup returns CDR1 LNHDA and CDR2 SQIVND (reference sequence).

This chain joins TRBV30 and TRBJ1-2; D is possibly TRBD1 (6 bases). The CDR3 has 13 amino acids. Trimming removed 1 base at V and 6 bases at J, with 12 bases between. CDR1 GTSNPN and CDR2 SVGIG come from the germline V gene (reference sequence). The chain's CDR3 is CAWSAGELDGYTF. The CDR3, as DNA: TGTGCCTGGAGTGCAGGGGAGCTAGATGGCTACACCTTC.

The chain combines TRBV23-1 with TRBJ1-1; the D is unclear. TRBV23-1 carries the ORF label, with uncertain function. Deletions cut 4 bases from V and 5 bases from J, with 11 bases between. The CDR3 totals 13 residues. The CDR3 DNA is TGCGCCAGCAGTCGTAGGGCGGGGACTGAAGCTTTCTTT. It is translated as CASSRRAGTEAFF.

The chain is built from TRBV5-4 and TRBJ1-1; D is unclear. The CDR3 has 14 amino acids. The germline V gene encodes CDR1 SGHNT and CDR2 YYREEE (reference sequence). Deletions cut 3 bases from V and 2 bases from J, with 11 bases between. CDR3 region: CASSWSRVNTEAFF. The CDR3 DNA sequence: TGTGCCAGCAGCTGGTCAAGAGTAAACACTGAAGCTTTCTTT.

The gene calls are TRBV28 and TRBJ2-1; 9 bases map to TRBD1. V lost 1 base and J lost 7; bases outside the gene matches: 5. The CDR3 loop spans 15 amino acids. The germline V gene encodes CDR1 MDHEN and CDR2 SYDVKM. Here the CDR3 DNA reads TGTGCCAGCAGTTTATCGGACAGGGGATTGAATGAGCAGTTCTTC. This codes for CASSLSDRGLNEQFF.

This clonotype was observed once. The chain links TRBV6-2 or TRBV6-3 to TRBJ2-1; D not resolved. V gave up 2 bases and J gave up 2 bases, with 10 bases separating them. The CDR3 extends over 15 amino acids. Germline CDR1 is MNHEY and CDR2 is SVGEGT. The CDR3: CASSYPAATYNEQFF. DNA for the CDR3: TGTGCCAGCAGTTACCCCGCCGCAACCTACAATGAGCAGTTCTTC.

The V and J genes are TRBV7-8 and TRBJ1-1, with 10 bases identical to TRBD1. The CDR3 is 15 residues long. V lost 6 bases, J lost 3 bases, and 7 bases stayed unmatched. Germline assignment: CDR1 SGHVS and CDR2 FQNEAQ. The CDR3 protein is CASSHRDRGDTEAFF. CDR3 DNA sequence: TGTGCCAGCAGTCACCGGGACAGGGGAGACACTGAAGCTTTCTTT.

The chain links TRBV20-1 to TRBJ1-2; D is uncertain. The CDR3 extends over 12 amino acids. V gave up 1 base and J gave up 5 bases, with 8 bases separating them. CDR1 and CDR2 from the germline V gene are DFQATT and SNEGSKA (reference sequence). CDR3 nucleotide sequence: TGCAGTGCTAGAGTCGTATGGTATGGCTACACCTTC. Translating gives CSARVVWYGYTF.

This chain connects TRBV6-2 or TRBV6-3 to TRBJ2-7, with 7 positions matching TRBD1. The CDR3 extends over 13 amino acids. The V gene end was trimmed by 8 bases and the J gene end by 6 bases; junction bases not matched to a gene: 10. Germline-derived CDR1 and CDR2 are MNHEY and SVGEGT. The CDR3 loop is CASQIDTGAEQYF. The CDR3 DNA sequence: TGTGCCAGCCAAATCGACACAGGGGCCGAGCAGTACTTC.

J is TRBJ2-7 and V is TRBV10-3; D is ambiguous. The germline CDR1 and CDR2 sequences are ENHRY and SYGVKD. V lost 2 bases to trimming and J lost 3 bases, with 2 bases between them. The CDR3 sequence is 11 residues long. The CDR3 DNA is TGTGCCATCAGTGAGGGCTACGAGCAGTACTTC. Protein: CAISEGYEQYF.